This passage covers 10 T cell receptor beta chains from one sample sequenced in a study of blood T cell repertoires in COVID-19. Profiled with immunoSEQ multiplex PCR; TCRdb holds only in-frame clones, not every one. This table has 300,000 to 450,000 clones, about 90% appearing once. Sample: PBMCs or T cells enriched from blood (not recorded which). Receptors originate from a woman younger than 45 who had recovered from COVID-19.

This chain connects TRBV28 to TRBJ1-6; D not resolved. CDR3 length: 17 residues. V was trimmed by 2 bases and J by 5 bases, leaving 16 bases between them. Germline loops: CDR1 MDHEN, CDR2 SYDVKM. This CDR3 is CASSLISPGLDNSPLHF. The CDR3 DNA is TGTGCCAGCAGTTTAATTTCTCCAGGTCTGGATAATTCACCCCTCCACTTT.

The rearrangement links TRBV3-1 (or the pseudogene TRBV3-2) to TRBJ2-7; D not certain. The CDR3 is made up of 12 amino acids. Trimming removed 0 bases from V and 6 bases from J, with 6 bases in between. Looked up from germline, CDR1 is LGHDT and CDR2 is YNNKEL (reference sequence). CDR3 in amino acids: CASSQESTEQYF. The DNA of the CDR3 is TGTGCCAGCAGCCAAGAGTCTACCGAGCAGTACTTC.

The V gene is TRBV28, the J gene TRBJ2-7; 8 nucleotides align to TRBD1. V dropped 1 base and J dropped 2; count of bases not matched to a gene: 4. Germline V gene lookup returns CDR1 MDHEN and CDR2 SYDVKM. The CDR3 is 15 residues long. CDR3 DNA: TGTGCCAGCAGTTTATACAGGGGGTTAGCCTACGAGCAGTACTTC. Protein: CASSLYRGLAYEQYF.

The J gene is TRBJ1-4, the V gene TRBV7-2; possibly TRBD1 for D (5 bases). V dropped 2 bases and J dropped 6 bases, with 13 bases sitting between them. The CDR3 has 15 amino acids. Germline V gene sequence: CDR1 SGHTA, CDR2 FQGNSA. The CDR3 DNA is TGTGCCAGCAGCTTATCGGGGGGGAGGGATGAAAAACTGTTTTTT. Its protein is CASSLSGGRDEKLFF.

In DNA, the CDR3 is TGTGCCAGCAGCCTATCTAGCGGGTCTGGCGAGCAGTACTTC. The encoded protein is CASSLSSGSGEQYF. The chain links TRBV7-9 to TRBJ2-7; 8 nucleotides line up with TRBD2. V dropped 5 bases and J dropped 6; count of bases not matched to a gene: 9. Germline CDR1 SEHNR, CDR2 FQNEAQ (reference sequence). The CDR3 length is 14 residues.

J is TRBJ2-7 and V is TRBV7-7, with TRBD2 as a possible D gene (5 bases). The CDR3 runs to 15 residues. Deletions cut 4 bases from V and 0 bases from J, with 13 bases between. Per the germline V gene, CDR1 is SSHAT and CDR2 is FNYEAQ (reference sequence). For the CDR3, the DNA is TGTGCCAGCAGCTCTCCCATAGGAGGCTCCTACGAGCAGTACTTC. This translates into CASSSPIGGSYEQYF. Full variable domain (rest looked up from reference TRBV7-7 and TRBJ2-7): GAGVSQSPRYKVTKRGQDVTLRCDPISSHATLYWYQQALGQGPEFLTYFNYEAQPDKSGLPSDRFSAERPEGSISTLTIQRTEQRDSAMYRCASSSPIGGSYEQYFGPGTRLTVT.

The V gene is TRBV12-3 or TRBV12-4, the J gene TRBJ1-2, with D perhaps matching TRBD1 (5 bases). The CDR3 runs to 13 residues. Trimming removed 3 bases at V and 1 base at J, with 6 bases between. The CDR3 protein is CASSLTDNYGYTF. CDR3 bases: TGTGCCAGCAGTTTGACAGATAACTATGGCTACACCTTC.

This chain joins TRBV5-1 and TRBJ1-3; possible D gene TRBD1, 5 bases. The CDR3 covers 15 residues. Trimming took off 2 bases at V and 0 bases at J, with 9 bases between the two ends. Germline CDR1 is SGHRS and CDR2 is YFSETQ. The CDR3 reads CASSLQASSGNTIYF. The CDR3 DNA reads as TGCGCCAGCAGCTTACAGGCGAGCTCTGGAAACACCATATATTTT. Full variable domain (rest looked up from reference TRBV5-1 and TRBJ1-3): KAGVTQTPRYLIKTRGQQVTLSCSPISGHRSVSWYQQTPGQGLQFLFEYFSETQRNKGNFPGRFSGRQFSNSRSEMNVSTLELGDSALYLCASSLQASSGNTIYFGEGSWLTVV.

This chain's CDR3 is CASRRATSGGYNEQFF. CDR3 sequence (DNA): TGTGCCAGTAGGAGGGCTACTAGCGGTGGCTACAATGAGCAGTTCTTC. The rearrangement links TRBV19 to TRBJ2-1, with 8 bases that match TRBD2. CDR3 length: 16 amino acids. V lost 6 bases and J lost 3; bases outside the gene matches: 10. Germline V gene data show CDR1 as LNHDA and CDR2 as SQIVND (reference sequence).

The J gene is TRBJ1-5, the V gene TRBV6-5, with 11 bases aligning to TRBD1. The germline V gene has CDR1 MNHEY and CDR2 SVGAGI. With 7 bases clipped from V and 4 bases from J, the junction kept 6 bases outside the gene matches. The CDR3 length is 15 residues. CDR3 amino acids: CASNRGTGGNQPQHF. In DNA form, the CDR3 reads TGTGCCAGCAACCGGGGGACAGGGGGAAATCAGCCCCAGCATTTT.